The rows below give T cell receptor beta chains drawn from one sample of a study of cytotoxic CD8 clonotypes in ibrutinib-treated CLL. Sequencing was performed with immunoSEQ multiplex PCR; in TCRdb, only in-frame clones are kept and a portion is missing. The sample includes some 46,000 clones, 69% seen only once; the top ten take around 13%. The specimen comprised PBMCs, sampled after 12 months of ibrutinib treatment. These receptors were taken from a human donor with chronic lymphocytic leukemia. Each CDR3 is given with its conserved first and last residue. D genes are given only for firm matches. Only part of the rows carry a size: once, few, many, or a class if the clone is expanded.

>TRBV2|few|TRBJ1-5|-
CASRPGFFPNRRNQPQHF
TGTGCCAGCAGGCCAGGGTTTTTCCCCAATCGGCGCAATCAGCCCCAGCATTTT
>TRBV5-1|-|TRBJ2-3|TRBD2
CASSLLAGVPGSTDTQYF
TGCGCCAGCAGCCTTCTAGCGGGGGTCCCCGGGAGCACAGATACGCAGTATTTT
>TRBV11-2|-|TRBJ1-2|-
CASSPKTGTPDPFYGYTF
TGTGCCAGCAGCCCGAAGACAGGTACCCCGGACCCCTTCTATGGCTACACCTTC
>TRBV15|-|TRBJ2-7|-
CATGPVDGRPGEQYF
TGTGCCACCGGCCCTGTGGATGGTAGGCCCGGCGAGCAGTACTTC
>TRBV5-6|-|TRBJ2-3|TRBD2
CASSLSRLERGGADTQYF
TGTGCCAGCAGCTTGAGCCGCCTCGAGCGGGGGGGCGCAGATACGCAGTATTTT
>TRBV27|-|TRBJ2-5|TRBD2
CASSLLVGGETQYF
TGTGCCAGCAGTTTATTGGTGGGAGGGGAGACCCAGTACTTC
>TRBV19|-|TRBJ2-7|-
CASSEVLRYEQYF
TGTGCCAGTAGTGAGGTTCTCAGATACGAGCAGTACTTC
>TRBV11-2|few|TRBJ2-7|TRBD1
CASSPGDRGVGQYF
TGTGCCAGCAGCCCCGGGGACAGGGGGGTGGGGCAGTACTTC
>TRBV18|-|TRBJ1-2|TRBD1
CASSLGQANYGYTF
TGTGCCAGCTCACTGGGACAGGCAAACTATGGCTACACCTTC
>TRBV7-2|-|TRBJ2-3|-
CASSLVGGQNRAQYF
TGTGCCAGCAGCTTAGTAGGAGGGCAAAACAGGGCGCAGTATTTT
>TRBV5-8|-|TRBJ1-5|-
CASSWDVGSPQHF
TGTGCCAGCAGCTGGGACGTCGGGTCGCCCCAGCATTTT
>TRBV7-2|-|TRBJ2-1|TRBD2
CASSSGLAGGNEQFF
TGTGCCAGCAGCTCCGGACTAGCGGGGGGGAATGAGCAGTTCTTC
>TRBV4-1|-|TRBJ2-3|TRBD2
CASSQGLAGGKRTDTQYF
TGCGCCAGCAGCCAGGGACTAGCGGGGGGGAAACGCACAGATACGCAGTATTTT
>TRBV28|-|TRBJ1-6|-
CASSSGVSYNSPLHF
TGTGCCAGCAGCTCAGGTGTCTCCTATAATTCACCCCTCCACTTT
>TRBV30|few|TRBJ2-5|TRBD1
CAWSPTGTETQYF
TGTGCCTGGAGCCCGACAGGGACGGAGACCCAGTACTTC
>TRBV19|-|TRBJ1-1|-
CASSIGVKNTEAFF
TGTGCCAGTAGTATTGGGGTAAAGAACACTGAAGCTTTCTTT
>TRBV7-8|-|TRBJ2-7|-
CASSLARQGGYYEQYF
TGTGCCAGCAGCTTAGCCCGACAGGGAGGGTACTACGAGCAGTACTTC
>TRBV18|-|TRBJ2-1|TRBD1
CASSSSRGTGANEQFF
TGTGCCAGCTCATCTTCTCGCGGGACAGGGGCCAATGAGCAGTTCTTC
>TRBV7-3|-|TRBJ2-2|-
CASSLDSNTGELFF
TGTGCCAGCAGCTTAGACAGTAACACCGGGGAGCTGTTTTTT
>TRBV2|-|TRBJ1-5|-
CASRPSNQPQHF
TGTGCCAGCAGGCCTAGCAATCAGCCCCAGCATTTT
>TRBV10-3|-|TRBJ1-5|-
CAISDSGRLVQPQHF
TGTGCCATCAGTGACTCCGGACGCTTGGTTCAGCCCCAGCATTTT
>TRBV9|once|TRBJ1-4|-
CASSLRHEANEKLFF
TGTGCCAGCAGTCTAAGACACGAAGCTAATGAAAAACTGTTTTTT
>TRBV5-1|-|TRBJ1-4|-
CASSGGTNEKLFF
TGCGCCAGCAGCGGGGGTACTAATGAAAAACTGTTTTTT
>TRBV5-1|-|TRBJ1-1|TRBD1
CASNPGQMNTEAFF
TGCGCCAGCAATCCGGGACAGATGAACACTGAAGCTTTCTTT
>TRBV10-3|-|TRBJ1-5|-
CAISEDGGDQPQHF
TGTGCCATCAGTGAGGATGGGGGCGACCAGCCCCAGCATTTT
>TRBV7-2|-|TRBJ2-5|TRBD2
CASSPGLAGPQETQYF
TGTGCCAGCAGCCCCGGACTAGCGGGACCTCAAGAGACCCAGTACTTC
>TRBV7-2|-|TRBJ2-4|-
CASSPFVPRTLKAKNIQYF
TGTGCCAGCAGTCCTTTCGTTCCGCGGACCCTTAAAGCCAAAAACATTCAGTACTTC
>TRBV4-1|-|TRBJ2-7|-
CASSQDQGRPYEQYF
TGCGCCAGCAGCCAAGATCAAGGCAGACCCTACGAGCAGTACTTC
>TRBV5-1|-|TRBJ2-3|-
CASLGLVGDTQYF
TGCGCCAGCTTGGGGCTCGTAGGGGATACGCAGTATTTT
>TRBV6-1|-|TRBJ1-4|-
CASTVPAAPNEKLFF
TGTGCCAGCACTGTCCCGGCGGCTCCAAATGAAAAACTGTTTTTT
>TRBV5-4|-|TRBJ2-2|TRBD2
CASSLGGGGLNTGELFF
TGTGCCAGCAGCTTGGGTGGCGGGGGTCTAAACACCGGGGAGCTGTTTTTT
>TRBV18|-|TRBJ1-5|TRBD1
CASSPPGQGVYSNQPQHF
TGTGCCAGCTCACCGCCGGGACAGGGGGTCTATAGCAATCAGCCCCAGCATTTT
>TRBV9|few|TRBJ1-6|-
CASSPWDMANSPLHF
TGTGCCAGCAGCCCGTGGGACATGGCCAATTCACCCCTCCACTTT
>TRBV7-6|-|TRBJ2-7|-
CASSRDTTMGEQYF
TGTGCCAGCAGCCGGGACACAACAATGGGCGAGCAGTACTTC
>TRBV7-9|-|TRBJ1-1|-
CASRPRKGTEAFF
TGTGCCAGCAGACCTCGGAAGGGCACTGAAGCTTTCTTT
>TRBV5-1|once|TRBJ2-1|-
CASSGGFSYNEQFF
TGCGCCAGCAGCGGGGGCTTTTCGTACAATGAGCAGTTCTTC
>TRBV21-1|few|TRBJ2-7|-
CASSETYEQYF
TGTGCCAGCAGCGAAACCTACGAGCAGTACTTC